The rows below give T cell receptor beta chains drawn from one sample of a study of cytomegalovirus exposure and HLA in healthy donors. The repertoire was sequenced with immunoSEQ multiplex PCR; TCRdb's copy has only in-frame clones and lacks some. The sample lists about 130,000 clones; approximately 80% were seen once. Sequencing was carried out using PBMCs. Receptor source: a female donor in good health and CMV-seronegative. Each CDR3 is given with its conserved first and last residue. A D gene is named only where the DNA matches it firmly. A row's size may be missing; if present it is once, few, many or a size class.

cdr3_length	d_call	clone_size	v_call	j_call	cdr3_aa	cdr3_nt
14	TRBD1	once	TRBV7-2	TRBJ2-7	CASSHRQGANEQYF	TGTGCCAGCAGCCATAGACAGGGGGCGAACGAGCAGTACTTC
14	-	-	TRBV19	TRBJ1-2	CASSRTGSVYGYTF	TGTGCCAGTAGTAGAACAGGGTCTGTCTATGGCTACACCTTC
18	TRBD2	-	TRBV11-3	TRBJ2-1	CASSFGTSGSSHYNEQFF	TGTGCCAGCAGCTTCGGGACTAGCGGGAGCAGCCACTACAATGAGCAGTTCTTC
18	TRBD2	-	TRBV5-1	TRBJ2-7	CASSLGLAGAGISYEQYF	TGCGCCAGCAGCTTGGGATTAGCGGGAGCGGGGATCTCCTACGAGCAGTACTTC
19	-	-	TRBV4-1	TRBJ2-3	CASSQEGVARGLGTDTQYF	TGCGCCAGCAGCCAAGAGGGAGTTGCAAGGGGGTTGGGGACAGATACGCAGTATTTT
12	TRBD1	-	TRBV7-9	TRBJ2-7	CASSSDRGEQYF	TGTGCCAGCAGCTCAGACAGGGGGGAGCAGTACTTC
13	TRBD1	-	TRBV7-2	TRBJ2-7	CASSLAILDRGHF	TGTGCCAGCAGCTTAGCAATACTAGACAGGGGGCACTTC
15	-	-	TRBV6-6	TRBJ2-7	CASSYSDRYGYEQYF	TGTGCCAGCAGTTACTCGGATCGATACGGGTACGAGCAGTACTTC
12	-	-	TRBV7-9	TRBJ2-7	CASSLGRYEQYF	TGTGCCAGCAGCTTGGGGCGTTACGAGCAGTACTTC
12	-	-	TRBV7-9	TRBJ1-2	CASPKGHPIYTF	TGTGCCAGCCCGAAGGGACACCCCATCTACACCTTC
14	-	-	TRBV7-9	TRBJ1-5	CASTAGEPNQPQHF	TGTGCCAGCACCGCGGGGGAGCCCAATCAGCCCCAGCATTTT
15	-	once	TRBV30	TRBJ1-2	CAWSHAGRLNYGYTF	TGTGCCTGGAGCCATGCGGGACGGCTTAACTATGGCTACACCTTC
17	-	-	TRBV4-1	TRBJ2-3	CASSQEGASRHTDTQYF	TGCGCCAGCAGCCAAGAGGGGGCTTCTCGCCACACAGATACGCAGTATTTT
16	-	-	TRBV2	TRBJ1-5	CASSNTGGGGNQPQHF	TGTGCCAGCAGTAACACAGGCGGCGGTGGAAATCAGCCCCAGCATTTT
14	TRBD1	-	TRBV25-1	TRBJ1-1	CASRQQGAPAEAFF	TGTGCCAGCAGGCAACAGGGGGCGCCGGCTGAAGCTTTCTTT
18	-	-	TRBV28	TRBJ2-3	CASSLAGTPWGNTDTQYF	TGTGCCAGCAGTTTGGCGGGGACGCCCTGGGGAAACACAGATACGCAGTATTTT
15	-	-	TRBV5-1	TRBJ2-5	CARQPRGPPRGTQYF	TGCGCCAGACAGCCTAGGGGCCCTCCCAGGGGGACCCAGTACTTC
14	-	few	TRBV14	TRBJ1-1	CASSLMTGGAEAFF	TGTGCCAGCAGTCTCATGACGGGGGGCGCTGAAGCTTTCTTT
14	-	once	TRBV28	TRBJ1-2	CASSPPVGNYGYTF	TGTGCCAGCAGTCCCCCGGTCGGTAACTATGGCTACACCTTC
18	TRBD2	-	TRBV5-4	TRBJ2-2	CASRNPGTSGPNTGELFF	TGTGCCAGCAGGAACCCCGGGACTAGCGGGCCAAACACCGGGGAGCTGTTTTTT
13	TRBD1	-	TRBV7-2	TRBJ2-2	CARDREFGGELFF	TGTGCCCGGGACAGGGAGTTCGGCGGGGAGCTGTTTTTT
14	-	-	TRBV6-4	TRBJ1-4	CASHNGQGCEKLFF	TGTGCCAGCCATAATGGGCAGGGATGTGAAAAACTGTTTTTT
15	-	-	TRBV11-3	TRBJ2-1	CASSLDGNGHNEQFF	TGTGCCAGCAGCTTAGACGGTAACGGTCACAATGAGCAGTTCTTC
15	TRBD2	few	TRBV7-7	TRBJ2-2	CASSLAAGGTGELFF	TGTGCCAGCAGCTTAGCAGCGGGAGGGACCGGGGAGCTGTTTTTT
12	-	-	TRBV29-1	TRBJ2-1	CSVGLVGGEQFF	TGCAGCGTTGGGCTAGTAGGGGGTGAGCAGTTCTTC
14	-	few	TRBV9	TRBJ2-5	CASSVGGLQETQYF	TGTGCCAGCAGCGTAGGGGGACTTCAAGAGACCCAGTACTTC
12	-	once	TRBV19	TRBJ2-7	CASSIGGGEQYF	TGTGCCAGTAGTATCGGAGGCGGCGAGCAGTACTTC
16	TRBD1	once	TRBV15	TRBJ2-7	CATSSSGQGPTYEQYF	TGTGCCACCAGCAGCTCCGGACAGGGGCCGACCTACGAGCAGTACTTC
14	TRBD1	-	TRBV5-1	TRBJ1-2	CASSSTGGSYGYTF	TGCGCCAGCAGCTCGACAGGGGGGTCCTATGGCTACACCTTC